These T cell receptor beta chains were read from a single sample in a study of vaccination and CD4 T cells after COVID-19. One entry per CDR3 protein, called by TCRdb with MiXCR from the PCR reads. The sample shows under 20,000 distinct CDR3 sequences, under 80% of them seen only once. The starting material was CD4+ T cells from blood, obtained before SARS-CoV-2 vaccination. The receptors were gathered from a human donor who had recovered from COVID-19. The CDR3 runs from the conserved cysteine through the conserved F or W. A D gene is named only where the DNA matches it firmly. The size field is filled for only some rows; it gives once, few, many or a size class.

clone_size: -; d_call: -; j_call: TRBJ2-5; v_call: TRBV7-2; cdr3_nt: TGTGCCAGCAGCCTCTGGACAGAAGAGACCCAGTACTTC; cdr3_aa: CASSLWTEETQYF
clone_size: few; d_call: -; j_call: TRBJ2-1; v_call: TRBV6-1; cdr3_nt: TGTGCCAGCAGCCAGCGGAGGGGCTCCTACAATGAGCAGTTCTTC; cdr3_aa: CASSQRRGSYNEQFF
clone_size: -; d_call: -; j_call: TRBJ1-5; v_call: TRBV28; cdr3_nt: TGTGCCAGCAGTACCCGGGCTGGCAATCAGCCCCAGCATTTT; cdr3_aa: CASSTRAGNQPQHF
clone_size: -; d_call: TRBD2; j_call: TRBJ2-7; v_call: TRBV20-1; cdr3_nt: TGCAGTGCTTGGACCGGGACTAGCGGGAAGCACGAGCAGTACTTC; cdr3_aa: CSAWTGTSGKHEQYF
clone_size: few; d_call: TRBD2; j_call: TRBJ2-1; v_call: TRBV6-1; cdr3_nt: TGTGCCAGCAGTGAAGCGCGGGGGGGGGCCTACAATGAGCAGTTCTTC; cdr3_aa: CASSEARGGAYNEQFF
clone_size: few; d_call: -; j_call: TRBJ1-1; v_call: TRBV12-3/TRBV12-4; cdr3_nt: TGTGCCAGCAGCGGACAGTTTTACACTGAAGCTTTCTTT; cdr3_aa: CASSGQFYTEAFF
clone_size: -; d_call: TRBD2; j_call: TRBJ2-2; v_call: TRBV10-3; cdr3_nt: TGTGCCATCAGTGAGTCCCTAGCGGGAGCAGACGGGGAGCTGTTTTTT; cdr3_aa: CAISESLAGADGELFF
clone_size: few; d_call: -; j_call: TRBJ2-2; v_call: TRBV20-1; cdr3_nt: TGCAGTGCTAGATCGGGAGACCCAAACACCGGGGAGCTGTTTTTT; cdr3_aa: CSARSGDPNTGELFF
clone_size: -; d_call: TRBD1; j_call: TRBJ2-3; v_call: TRBV20-1; cdr3_nt: TGCAGTGCTAGAGACACGGGACAGAGGCGCACAGATACGCAGTATTTT; cdr3_aa: CSARDTGQRRTDTQYF
clone_size: -; d_call: TRBD2; j_call: TRBJ2-3; v_call: TRBV20-1; cdr3_nt: TGCAGTGCTAGAGATCCGAGGGAGGGTCGCACAGATACGCAGTATTTT; cdr3_aa: CSARDPREGRTDTQYF
clone_size: -; d_call: -; j_call: TRBJ1-5; v_call: TRBV27; cdr3_nt: TGTGCCAGCAGGCATTCCCTAGGGGGTAGCATTCAGCCCCAGCATTTT; cdr3_aa: CASRHSLGGSIQPQHF
clone_size: few; d_call: TRBD1; j_call: TRBJ2-2; v_call: TRBV6-5; cdr3_nt: TGTGCCAGCAGTTCCCCGGGACAGGGGGACACCGGGGAGCTGTTTTTT; cdr3_aa: CASSSPGQGDTGELFF
clone_size: -; d_call: -; j_call: TRBJ2-2; v_call: TRBV4-1; cdr3_nt: TGCGCCAGCTGCTCCGGGACACTTGACACCGGGGAGCTGTTTTTT; cdr3_aa: CASCSGTLDTGELFF
clone_size: few; d_call: -; j_call: TRBJ1-5; v_call: TRBV15; cdr3_nt: TGTGCCACCAGCAGAGATTTCAGGGAATCAGGGGATCAGCCCCAGCATTTT; cdr3_aa: CATSRDFRESGDQPQHF
clone_size: -; d_call: -; j_call: TRBJ1-6; v_call: TRBV6-5; cdr3_nt: TGTGCCAGCAGTTACCACGTCGTGGAGACCTATAATTCACCCCTCCACTTT; cdr3_aa: CASSYHVVETYNSPLHF
clone_size: -; d_call: -; j_call: TRBJ2-6; v_call: TRBV7-2; cdr3_nt: TGTGCCAGCAGCTTAGTTTGGGGTTCTGGGGCCAACGTCCTGACTTTC; cdr3_aa: CASSLVWGSGANVLTF
clone_size: few; d_call: -; j_call: TRBJ2-7; v_call: TRBV7-2; cdr3_nt: TGTGCCAGCAGCTTAGCGCTGGGGGGCGGGCTATACGAGCAGTACTTC; cdr3_aa: CASSLALGGGLYEQYF
clone_size: few; d_call: TRBD1; j_call: TRBJ1-5; v_call: TRBV20-1; cdr3_nt: TGCAGTGCTGAGGACAGGGGGCTTAATAGCAATCAGCCCCAGCATTTT; cdr3_aa: CSAEDRGLNSNQPQHF
clone_size: few; d_call: -; j_call: TRBJ2-7; v_call: TRBV6-2/TRBV6-3; cdr3_nt: TGTGCCACCCAGGCGGGGGCCGTAAGCTCCTACGAGCAGTACTTC; cdr3_aa: CATQAGAVSSYEQYF
clone_size: -; d_call: TRBD2; j_call: TRBJ2-5; v_call: TRBV11-2; cdr3_nt: TGTGCCAGCAGCTACTCCCGGACTAGCGGGAGAGAGACCCAGTACTTC; cdr3_aa: CASSYSRTSGRETQYF
clone_size: -; d_call: TRBD1; j_call: TRBJ1-5; v_call: TRBV27; cdr3_nt: TGTGCCAGCAGTTTAGTCGGACAGGGCGAAGAGCCCCAGCATTTT; cdr3_aa: CASSLVGQGEEPQHF
clone_size: -; d_call: -; j_call: TRBJ2-3; v_call: TRBV5-4; cdr3_nt: TGTGCCAGCAGCTACCCCCGGGGACCAAACGCAGATACGCAGTATTTT; cdr3_aa: CASSYPRGPNADTQYF
clone_size: -; d_call: TRBD1; j_call: TRBJ1-5; v_call: TRBV30; cdr3_nt: TGTGCCTGGAGTGTTGGGAGGGGGCGACAGCCCCAGCATTTT; cdr3_aa: CAWSVGRGRQPQHF
clone_size: -; d_call: TRBD2; j_call: TRBJ2-2; v_call: TRBV7-8; cdr3_nt: TGTGCCAGCAGCTTAGCCCGCCTAGCGGGAGGGTTTAACACCGGGGAGCTGTTTTTT; cdr3_aa: CASSLARLAGGFNTGELFF
clone_size: -; d_call: -; j_call: TRBJ1-1; v_call: TRBV11-2; cdr3_nt: TGTGCCAGCAGCCCCACCCCAGGAAGGTTGACTGAAGCTTTCTTT; cdr3_aa: CASSPTPGRLTEAFF
clone_size: -; d_call: -; j_call: TRBJ2-7; v_call: TRBV20-1; cdr3_nt: TGCAGTGCTAGCCGGACGGGAGCCTACGAGCAGTACTTC; cdr3_aa: CSASRTGAYEQYF
clone_size: -; d_call: TRBD1; j_call: TRBJ2-3; v_call: TRBV11-2; cdr3_nt: TGTGCCAGCAGCTTAGGTCAGGGGGTAGATACGCAGTATTTT; cdr3_aa: CASSLGQGVDTQYF
clone_size: -; d_call: -; j_call: TRBJ2-2; v_call: TRBV30; cdr3_nt: TGTGCCTGGAGTCGGAACCTAGCCGGGGAGCTGTTTTTT; cdr3_aa: CAWSRNLAGELFF
clone_size: -; d_call: TRBD2; j_call: TRBJ2-3; v_call: TRBV12-3/TRBV12-4; cdr3_nt: TGTGCCATCCTACTACCGGGACTAGCGACTAGCACAGATACGCAGTATTTT; cdr3_aa: CAILLPGLATSTDTQYF
clone_size: once; d_call: -; j_call: TRBJ2-1; v_call: TRBV6-2/TRBV6-3; cdr3_nt: TGTGCCAGCAGTTCGCTCCGGACTAACGTTGGTACGATCAATGAGCAGTTCTTC; cdr3_aa: CASSSLRTNVGTINEQFF
clone_size: -; d_call: TRBD1; j_call: TRBJ1-1; v_call: TRBV19; cdr3_nt: TGTGCCAGTAGTACCGGACAGGGAAGCACTGAAGCTTTCTTT; cdr3_aa: CASSTGQGSTEAFF
clone_size: -; d_call: TRBD2; j_call: TRBJ2-1; v_call: TRBV6-1; cdr3_nt: TGTGCCAGCAGGTATGGCGGGAGCTCCTACAATGAGCAGTTCTTC; cdr3_aa: CASRYGGSSYNEQFF
clone_size: -; d_call: TRBD2; j_call: TRBJ2-5; v_call: TRBV7-2; cdr3_nt: TGTGCCAGCGCCCCCTCTGGGACTAGTGAGACCCAGTACTTC; cdr3_aa: CASAPSGTSETQYF
clone_size: few; d_call: TRBD1; j_call: TRBJ1-5; v_call: TRBV19; cdr3_nt: TGTGCCAGTAGGCTTTCCGGGACAGGGGGACATCAGCCCCAGCATTTT; cdr3_aa: CASRLSGTGGHQPQHF
clone_size: -; d_call: TRBD2; j_call: TRBJ2-3; v_call: TRBV19; cdr3_nt: TGTGCCAGTGGGACTAGCGGTAGCACAGATACGCAGTATTTT; cdr3_aa: CASGTSGSTDTQYF
clone_size: -; d_call: -; j_call: TRBJ2-3; v_call: TRBV2; cdr3_nt: TGTGCCAGCAGTGAAGGGTCCACAGATACGCAGTATTTT; cdr3_aa: CASSEGSTDTQYF
clone_size: -; d_call: -; j_call: TRBJ2-6; v_call: TRBV2; cdr3_nt: TGTGCCAGCAGTGAAGCGTCCAGGGTAGCCGTCCTGACTTTC; cdr3_aa: CASSEASRVAVLTF
clone_size: once; d_call: -; j_call: TRBJ2-3; v_call: TRBV5-8; cdr3_nt: TGTGCCAGCAGCCACGGGACCACGGTAGATACGCAGTATTTT; cdr3_aa: CASSHGTTVDTQYF
clone_size: -; d_call: -; j_call: TRBJ2-7; v_call: TRBV6-1; cdr3_nt: TGTGCCAGCAGTGGGTCCTACGAGCAGTACTTC; cdr3_aa: CASSGSYEQYF
clone_size: -; d_call: -; j_call: TRBJ1-1; v_call: TRBV7-8; cdr3_nt: TGTGCCAGCAGCTTCGACAGGTCGAACACTGAAGCTTTCTTT; cdr3_aa: CASSFDRSNTEAFF
clone_size: -; d_call: -; j_call: TRBJ2-5; v_call: TRBV20-1; cdr3_nt: TGCAGTGCGTCTAGCTCCGAGACCCAGTACTTC; cdr3_aa: CSASSSETQYF
clone_size: few; d_call: TRBD1; j_call: TRBJ1-1; v_call: TRBV20-1; cdr3_nt: TGCAGTGCGAGGGACAGCTTAAACACTGAAGCTTTCTTT; cdr3_aa: CSARDSLNTEAFF
clone_size: few; d_call: TRBD1; j_call: TRBJ1-6; v_call: TRBV7-8; cdr3_nt: TGTGCCAGCAGCATAAATAACAGGGGTCGGAATTCACCCCTCCACTTT; cdr3_aa: CASSINNRGRNSPLHF
clone_size: -; d_call: -; j_call: TRBJ2-7; v_call: TRBV5-8; cdr3_nt: TGTGCCAGCAGCTTGGCCTTCTACGAGCAGTACTTC; cdr3_aa: CASSLAFYEQYF
clone_size: -; d_call: TRBD2; j_call: TRBJ2-1; v_call: TRBV15; cdr3_nt: TGTGCCACCAGCAGAGATAGCGGGATAGGAGTAGGTGAGCAGTTCTTC; cdr3_aa: CATSRDSGIGVGEQFF
clone_size: few; d_call: TRBD1; j_call: TRBJ2-5; v_call: TRBV15; cdr3_nt: TGTGCCACCAGCAGAAAAACAGGGGCCCAAGAGACCCAGTACTTC; cdr3_aa: CATSRKTGAQETQYF
clone_size: -; d_call: TRBD1; j_call: TRBJ1-5; v_call: TRBV6-2/TRBV6-3; cdr3_nt: TGTGCCAGCAGCCGAACAGGGGGCTATAGCAATCAGCCCCAGCATTTT; cdr3_aa: CASSRTGGYSNQPQHF
clone_size: few; d_call: -; j_call: TRBJ2-3; v_call: TRBV20-1; cdr3_nt: TGCAGTGCTCCCAGCGCGACGAGCACAGATACGCAGTATTTT; cdr3_aa: CSAPSATSTDTQYF
clone_size: -; d_call: -; j_call: TRBJ1-2; v_call: TRBV7-6; cdr3_nt: TGTGCCAGCAGCTTAGGCCCTACAGGGAACTATGGCTACACCTTC; cdr3_aa: CASSLGPTGNYGYTF
clone_size: few; d_call: -; j_call: TRBJ1-2; v_call: TRBV28; cdr3_nt: TGTGCCGGGGGAAGGAGCTCCTATGGCTACACCTTC; cdr3_aa: CAGGRSSYGYTF
clone_size: -; d_call: TRBD2; j_call: TRBJ2-7; v_call: TRBV30; cdr3_nt: TGTGCCTGGAGTGTAAACCTAGCGGGAGCGGGCGAGCAGTACTTC; cdr3_aa: CAWSVNLAGAGEQYF
clone_size: -; d_call: -; j_call: TRBJ1-1; v_call: TRBV2; cdr3_nt: TGTGCCAGCAGTGTCGGTGAATGGGGCACTGAAGCTTTCTTT; cdr3_aa: CASSVGEWGTEAFF
clone_size: -; d_call: -; j_call: TRBJ2-7; v_call: TRBV19; cdr3_nt: TGTGCCAGCAGTACAGGGCTCGAGCAGTACTTC; cdr3_aa: CASSTGLEQYF
clone_size: -; d_call: -; j_call: TRBJ1-1; v_call: TRBV11-2; cdr3_nt: TGTGCCAGCAGCTTAACGAGGGACACTGAAGCTTTCTTT; cdr3_aa: CASSLTRDTEAFF
clone_size: -; d_call: TRBD1; j_call: TRBJ2-5; v_call: TRBV7-3; cdr3_nt: TGTGCCAGCAGCTTAACGGGACAGGGCCAGACCCAGTACTTC; cdr3_aa: CASSLTGQGQTQYF
clone_size: -; d_call: TRBD2; j_call: TRBJ2-7; v_call: TRBV20-1; cdr3_nt: TGCAGTGCTAGAGATCATGTGGGAGGGCCATCCAGGCCCCCCTACGAGCAGTACTTC; cdr3_aa: CSARDHVGGPSRPPYEQYF
clone_size: few; d_call: -; j_call: TRBJ1-5; v_call: TRBV15; cdr3_nt: TGTGCCACCAGCAGAGATTTAGGCAGGTCGCTGCCCCAGCATTTT; cdr3_aa: CATSRDLGRSLPQHF
clone_size: -; d_call: -; j_call: TRBJ2-3; v_call: TRBV20-1; cdr3_nt: TGCAGTGCCCAACCCGCGGGAACAGATACGCAGTATTTT; cdr3_aa: CSAQPAGTDTQYF